Below are 30 T cell receptor beta chains sequenced from a single sample in a study of T cell repertoires in cytomegalovirus infection. TCRdb reanalysed the reads using MiXCR and keeps one entry per CDR3 protein. The sample carries around 170,000 distinct CDR3 sequences, 14% recorded once. Sample: PBMCs. These receptors originate from a human donor in good health (CMV status not recorded). Some clones in this sample may be carry-over from other donors' samples.

The chain carries TRBV5-5 and TRBJ1-2, with D possibly matching TRBD1 (5 bases). CDR1 SGHKS and CDR2 YYEKEE come from the germline V gene (reference sequence). This CDR3 contains 16 residues. The V end lost 1 base, the J end lost 5 bases, and 18 bases lay between the germline ends. The CDR3 region has the DNA TGTGCCAGCAGCTTGCGTCGGGACTCCCAGATGTATGGCTACACCTTC. This codes for CASSLRRDSQMYGYTF.

This clonotype occurred many times. The V call is TRBV7-8, the J call TRBJ2-1; TRBD1 aligns across 10 bases. The trim removed 7 bases at V and 7 bases at J, leaving 22 bases unmatched. Germline V gives CDR1 SGHVS, CDR2 FQNEAQ. This CDR3 has 19 residues. The CDR3: CASNHPRKDRGKIQNEQFF. CDR3 coding DNA: TGTGCCAGCAACCACCCCCGGAAGGACAGGGGGAAGATTCAAAATGAGCAGTTCTTC. Drawing the rest from reference TRBV7-8 and TRBJ2-1, the complete variable domain is GAGVSQSPRYKVAKRGQDVALRCDPISGHVSLFWYQQALGQGPEFLTYFQNEAQLDKSGLPSDRFFAERPEGSVSTLKIQRTQQEDSAVYLCASNHPRKDRGKIQNEQFFGPGTRLTVL.

This clonotype was seen more than once but under ten times. This chain connects TRBV5-1 to TRBJ2-7, with TRBD1 as a possible D gene (5 bases). Trimming took 3 bases from V and 5 from J, leaving 12 bases between them. Per germline, CDR1 SGHRS and CDR2 YFSETQ. CDR3 length: 13 amino acids. CDR3 bases: TGCGCCAGCAGCTGGGCAGGGCCGGACGAGCAGTACTTC. Residues: CASSWAGPDEQYF.

This clonotype appeared a few times. The chain links TRBV28 to TRBJ1-1, with TRBD1 identical over 8 bases. Unmatched junction bases numbered 16, after V lost 7 bases and J lost 3 bases. This CDR3 has 17 amino acids. Germline V gene lookup returns CDR1 MDHEN and CDR2 SYDVKM. The CDR3 protein is CASNLDRGPLRDTEAFF. The CDR3 region has the DNA TGTGCCAGCAACCTTGACAGGGGTCCCTTGCGGGACACTGAAGCTTTCTTT. Supplemented by reference TRBV28 and TRBJ1-1, the full variable domain reads DVKVTQSSRYLVKRTGEKVFLECVQDMDHENMFWYRQDPGLGLRLIYFSYDVKMKEKGDIPEGYSVSREKKERFSLILESASTNQTSMYLCASNLDRGPLRDTEAFFGQGTRLTVV.

With respect to this clonotype: A read error is likely, as this CDR3 ends without the conserved phenylalanine or tryptophan. The chain is built from TRBV7-2 and TRBJ2-3; a possible D gene is TRBD1 (6 bases). Germline V lookup: CDR1 SGHTA, CDR2 FQGNSA. The germline V and J ends were trimmed by 8 bases and 0 bases, with 6 bases remaining between them. The CDR3 extends over 12 amino acids. The CDR3 region has the DNA TGTGCCAGCGGACAGAGCACAGATACGCAGTATTGT. Its protein is CASGQSTDTQYC.

The V and J genes are TRBV18 and TRBJ2-7; TRBD1 agrees at 10 bases. After removal of 2 bases from V and 7 bases from J, the junction contained 2 bases not matched to a gene. Germline-derived CDR1 and CDR2 are KGHSH and LQKENI. The CDR3 totals 13 residues. CDR3 sequence: CASSPGTGVEQYF. The CDR3 DNA reads as TGTGCCAGCTCACCAGGGACAGGGGTTGAGCAGTACTTC.

This clonotype was found many times. The CDR3 is CSANDRRGDSPLHF. The CDR3 nucleotides read TGCAGTGCTAACGATCGCAGGGGGGATTCACCCCTCCACTTT. This chain joins TRBV20-1 and TRBJ1-6, with 7 bases lining up with TRBD1. This CDR3 is built from 14 residues. The V segment lost 4 bases and the J segment 8 bases; nucleotides outside the gene matches: 8. Germline V gene lookup returns CDR1 DFQATT and CDR2 SNEGSKA (reference sequence).

The chain uses TRBV27 and TRBJ2-5; D not resolved. V lost 2 bases and J lost 2, with 12 bases in between. Germline V lookup: CDR1 MNHEY, CDR2 SMNVEV (reference sequence). This CDR3 has 15 amino acids. In DNA, the CDR3 is TGTGCCAGCAGTTTAGTTGGCGGCCATCAAGAGACCCAGTACTTC. The encoded protein is CASSLVGGHQETQYF.

This clonotype was counted ten times or more. The J gene is TRBJ2-1, the V gene TRBV7-6, with TRBD2 matching 9 bases. The CDR3 consists of 16 residues. Germline loops: CDR1 SGHVS, CDR2 FNYEAQ. After removal of 5 bases from V and 1 base from J, the junction contained 6 bases not matched to a gene. The CDR3 bases are TGTGCCAGCAGCAATCGACTAGCGGAGTCCTACAATGAGCAGTTCTTC. Its translation: CASSNRLAESYNEQFF.

This clonotype was seen ten or more times. This chain connects TRBV11-1 to TRBJ2-3; 8 bases are shared with TRBD1. The CDR3 spans 16 residues. Germline loops: CDR1 SGHAT, CDR2 FQDESV (reference sequence). The V segment lost 5 bases and the J segment 2 bases; nucleotides outside the gene matches: 9. As DNA, the CDR3 is TGTGCCAGCAGCCGGACAGGGATGTCGATCACAGATACGCAGTATTTT. This gives the protein CASSRTGMSITDTQYF.

This clonotype was picked up many times. The rearrangement links TRBV20-1 to TRBJ1-6, with D hard to call. The V gene lost 4 bases and the J gene lost 0 bases, with 10 bases spanning the gap. The CDR3 spans 15 residues. CDR1 is DFQATT, CDR2 SNEGSKA, per germline (reference sequence). The CDR3 DNA reads as TGCAGTGCTACCCCCGAAAGCTCCTATAATTCACCCCTCCACTTT. Protein sequence: CSATPESSYNSPLHF.

This chain joins TRBV18 and TRBJ1-1; 9 bases match TRBD1. Germline CDR1 and CDR2: KGHSH and LQKENI. The CDR3 consists of 16 residues. The J segment lost 1 base and the V segment lost 1 base, leaving 4 bases of the junction unmatched. The CDR3 region has the DNA TGTGCCAGCTCACCACAAACGGGACAGGGGAACACTGAAGCTTTCTTT. As protein: CASSPQTGQGNTEAFF.

The V and J genes are TRBV29-1 and TRBJ2-6; D tentatively reads TRBD1 or TRBD2 (5 bases each). The germline CDR1 and CDR2 sequences are SQVTM and ANQGSEA. The CDR3 contains 14 residues. V was cut by 4 bases and J by 0 bases, with 7 bases left in between. The CDR3 DNA follows: TGCAGCGTTGGTGGGGGCTCTGGGGCCAACGTCCTGACTTTC. Protein: CSVGGGSGANVLTF.

This clonotype appeared many times. V is TRBV12-3 or TRBV12-4 and J is TRBJ1-2; 9 nucleotides match TRBD1. J lost 5 bases, V lost 5 bases, and 3 bases had no gene match. This CDR3 contains 13 residues. The CDR3 region is CASSLQGAYGYTF. Here the CDR3 DNA reads TGTGCCAGCAGTCTACAGGGGGCTTATGGCTACACCTTC.

This clonotype showed up just a few times. This rearrangement joins TRBV5-1 to TRBJ2-7; tentative D call: TRBD1 (5 bases). The CDR3 covers 16 residues. Trimming took 5 bases from V and 4 from J, leaving 22 bases between them. Germline CDR1 reads SGHRS; CDR2 reads YFSETQ. The CDR3 is CASSPGLIDSRYEQYF. CDR3 nucleotides: TGCGCCAGCAGTCCAGGGTTGATTGATTCGAGGTACGAGCAGTACTTC.

This clonotype was found many times. The V and J genes are TRBV11-2 and TRBJ1-1; a weak D match, TRBD1 (6 bases). Germline V gene data show CDR1 as SGHAT and CDR2 as FQNNGV. CDR3 length equals 15 residues. V lost 0 bases, J lost 3 bases, and 11 bases lay in between. In DNA, the CDR3 is TGTGCCAGCAGCTTAGAAGTCGGACAGTACACTGAAGCTTTCTTT. Amino acid sequence: CASSLEVGQYTEAFF.

J is TRBJ1-1 and V is TRBV3-1; D ambiguous. The CDR3 totals 14 residues. The V end was cut by 1 base, the J end by 4 bases, with 10 bases between. Germline lookup yields CDR1 LGHDT and CDR2 YNNKEL (reference sequence). CDR3 DNA: TGTGCCAGCAGCCAAGCCGTGGGCGCCACTGAAGCTTTCTTT. Its protein product is CASSQAVGATEAFF.

This clonotype was found a few times. This chain joins TRBV12-3 or TRBV12-4 and TRBJ2-4; D call uncertain. V was pared by 5 bases and J by 1 base, with 18 bases between. The CDR3 runs to 17 residues. CDR3 residues: CASSPLTPPDAKNIQYF. The CDR3 coding sequence is TGTGCCAGCAGTCCTCTGACACCCCCCGATGCCAAAAACATTCAGTACTTC.

This clonotype was picked up a small number of times. CDR3 region: CASSLPSVRGNTEAFF. The CDR3 region has the DNA TGTGCCAGCAGCCTCCCTTCCGTCAGGGGAAACACTGAAGCTTTCTTT. The rearrangement uses TRBV14 and TRBJ1-1; TRBD1 might be the D (6 bases). This CDR3 region has 16 residues. V was cut by 4 bases and J by 2 bases, with 17 bases left in between. Germline-derived CDR1 and CDR2 are SGHDN and FVKESK.

This clonotype was seen ten or more times. This chain links TRBV7-3 with TRBJ1-1; possibly TRBD1 for D (6 bases). The V gene's germline CDR1 is SGHTA and CDR2 FQGTGA. The V end was cut by 6 bases, the J end by 4 bases, with 24 bases between. The length of the CDR3 is 17 residues. CDR3 amino acids: CASSLYAGGGRGTEAFF. Here the CDR3 DNA reads TGTGCCAGCAGTTTATACGCTGGGGGGGGGCGGGGCACTGAAGCTTTCTTT.

This clonotype occurred many times. The gene calls are TRBV7-2 and TRBJ1-1; D not resolved. The CDR3 has 16 residues. V gave up 5 bases and J gave up 0 bases, with 16 bases separating them. Germline CDR1 SGHTA, CDR2 FQGNSA. The CDR3: CASSQAPSYMNTEAFF. The CDR3 nucleotides read TGTGCCAGCAGCCAAGCACCGAGTTACATGAACACTGAAGCTTTCTTT.

The chain links TRBV7-6 to TRBJ2-5; D is perhaps TRBD1 (5 bases). The CDR3 consists of 14 residues. The V end lost 0 bases, the J end lost 0 bases, and 5 bases lay between the germline ends. Germline CDR1 and CDR2: SGHVS and FNYEAQ. DNA of the CDR3: TGTGCCAGCAGCTTAGCGACAGACCAAGAGACCCAGTACTTC. Translating it yields CASSLATDQETQYF.

This clonotype was observed at least ten times. V and J are TRBV6-5 and TRBJ1-6, with D perhaps matching TRBD1 (6 bases). CDR1 and CDR2 (germline): MNHEY, SVGAGI. CDR3 length: 18 residues. Trimming took off 2 bases at V and 0 bases at J, with 14 bases between the two ends. CDR3 sequence: CASSYTDSGSSYNSPLHF. CDR3 nucleotide sequence: TGTGCCAGCAGTTACACGGACAGCGGGAGCTCCTATAATTCACCCCTCCACTTT.

V gene TRBV28 combines with J gene TRBJ1-5, with a tentative D call TRBD1 (6 bases). The CDR3 runs 15 residues. Germline lookup yields CDR1 MDHEN and CDR2 SYDVKM. Between the trimmed V and J ends, which lost 0 bases and 4 bases, there was a span of 10 bases. CDR3 coding DNA: TGTGCCAGCAGTTTATGGCGGGGGCAGAATCAGCCCCAGCATTTT. Translating gives CASSLWRGQNQPQHF.

The table lists this clonotype with a few counts. The J gene is TRBJ1-4, the V gene TRBV7-9; D perhaps matches TRBD1 (5 bases). The CDR3 is 14 amino acids. Germline CDR1 is SEHNR and CDR2 is FQNEAQ (reference sequence). V dropped 5 bases and J dropped 7 bases, with 14 bases sitting between them. The DNA of the CDR3 is TGTGCCAGCAGCGAGTCCAGGGCGGGTGAAAAACTGTTTTTT. Its translation: CASSESRAGEKLFF.

This chain uses TRBV2 with TRBJ2-1, with D uncertain. Trimming removed 6 bases from V and 7 bases from J, with 19 bases in between. Germline lookup yields CDR1 SNHLY and CDR2 FYNNEI. The CDR3 has 15 amino acids. The DNA for the CDR3 is TGTGCCAGCAGGGTCTCCGGGTCAGTCTGGAATGAGCAGTTCTTC. Protein: CASRVSGSVWNEQFF. Full variable domain (rest looked up from reference TRBV2 and TRBJ2-1): EPEVTQTPSHQVTQMGQEVILRCVPISNHLYFYWYRQILGQKVEFLVSFYNNEISEKSEIFDDQFSVERPDGSNFTLKIRSTKLEDSAMYFCASRVSGSVWNEQFFGPGTRLTVL.

This clonotype was counted many times. The chain carries TRBV7-8 and TRBJ2-1; a possible D gene is TRBD1 (5 bases). The CDR3 runs to 14 residues. Germline V gene lookup returns CDR1 SGHVS and CDR2 FQNEAQ. Trimming removed 5 bases from V and 5 bases from J, with 13 bases in between. The CDR3 reads CASSHRQTHNEQFF. The CDR3 nucleotides are TGTGCCAGCAGCCACAGACAGACGCACAATGAGCAGTTCTTC.

The chain couples TRBV30 to TRBJ2-7, with 7 bases matching TRBD2. The CDR3 has 13 residues. The J segment lost 2 bases and the V segment lost 6 bases, leaving 7 bases of the junction unmatched. The germline CDR1 and CDR2 sequences are GTSNPN and SVGIG (reference sequence). The CDR3 is CACEGAGTYEQYF. The CDR3 nucleotides are TGTGCCTGCGAGGGAGCGGGGACCTACGAGCAGTACTTC.

There are many counts of this clonotype. This chain connects TRBV10-1 to TRBJ2-1, with no clear D. The germline CDR1 and CDR2 sequences are WNHNN and SYGVQD (reference sequence). The CDR3 loop spans 13 amino acids. V was trimmed by 3 bases and J by 8 bases, leaving 11 bases between them. The DNA for the CDR3 is TGCGCCAGCAGTGACCCCGAGGTGGATGAGCAGTTCTTC. Its protein product is CASSDPEVDEQFF.

The rearrangement joins TRBV19 to TRBJ2-7; 7 bases map to TRBD2. Germline trimming cut 4 bases from V and 6 bases from J; bases unmatched to any gene: 6. The CDR3 has 13 residues. Germline V gene data show CDR1 as LNHDA and CDR2 as SQIVND (reference sequence). In nucleotides, the CDR3 is TGTGCCAGTAGTACACTAGCGTCGGGCGAGCAGTACTTC. Translation: CASSTLASGEQYF.